Each of the 11 T cell receptor beta chains below was sequenced from the same sample in a study of CD8 T cells in ankylosing spondylitis. Whole-study findings and limits: Within ankylosing spondylitis blood, a TCR beta motif made up of eight or nine highly homologous variants appeared to be characteristic.

Their cognate antigens are unknown. TCRdb used MiXCR to reprocess the 5' RACE reads, holding one entry per CDR3 protein. The table lists a few hundred thousand distinct CDR3 sequences, 20% to 25% of them singletons. The sequenced material came from blood, either unsorted or a sorted T cell fraction (not recorded which). Source of these receptors: a male donor with ankylosing spondylitis.

This clonotype was detected only a few times. The CDR3 region is CSVERQGSPYGYTF. CDR3 DNA sequence: TGCAGCGTTGAGAGGCAGGGGTCGCCCTATGGCTACACCTTC. The rearrangement links TRBV29-1 to TRBJ1-2, with D possibly TRBD1 on 6 matching bases. The ends were cut back, 3 bases at V and 4 bases at J, with 15 bases in the middle. This CDR3 is built from 14 residues. Germline assignment: CDR1 SQVTM and CDR2 ANQGSEA.

The V gene is TRBV11-3, the J gene TRBJ1-1, with D possibly TRBD1 on 6 matching bases. The germline V gene encodes CDR1 SGHNT and CDR2 YENEEA. V gave up 5 bases and J gave up 7 bases, with 17 bases separating them. CDR3 length: 14 amino acids. Here the CDR3 reads CASSPGTTYLEAFF. The CDR3 coding sequence is TGTGCCAGCAGCCCCGGGACAACCTATCTTGAAGCTTTCTTT. The whole variable domain, remainder taken from reference TRBV11-3 and TRBJ1-1, is EAGVVQSPRYKIIEKKQPVAFWCNPISGHNTLYWYLQNLGQGPELLIRYENEEAVDDSQLPKDRFSAERLKGVDSTLKIQPAELGDSAVYLCASSPGTTYLEAFFGQGTRLTVV.

The V gene is TRBV4-1, the J gene TRBJ2-1, with 9 bases that match TRBD1. Germline CDR1 is MGHRA and CDR2 is YSYEKL. The CDR3 is 18 amino acids. With 3 bases clipped from V and 8 bases from J, the junction kept 17 bases outside the gene matches. Written as DNA, the CDR3 is TGCGCCAGCAGCCAGACTATTTCCGGGACAGGGAGCGTCTATGAGCAGTTCTTC. It encodes CASSQTISGTGSVYEQFF.

This clonotype occurred a few times. The chain combines TRBV7-2 with TRBJ2-5, with TRBD2 matching over 7 bases. Germline CDR1 is SGHTA and CDR2 is FQGNSA. CDR3 length: 15 amino acids. V trimming: 1 base; J trimming: 2 bases; junction bases outside the gene matches: 4. The CDR3 region has the DNA TGTGCCAGCAGCTTAGTACTAGCGCAACAAGAGACCCAGTACTTC. It translates to CASSLVLAQQETQYF.

The chain carries TRBV5-1 and TRBJ2-7; 14 bases map to TRBD2. Looked up from germline, CDR1 is SGHRS and CDR2 is YFSETQ. Unmatched junction bases numbered 8, after V lost 4 bases and J lost 5 bases. The CDR3 runs to 16 residues. Here the CDR3 reads CASSPGLAGGFDEQYF. Written as DNA, the CDR3 is TGCGCCAGCAGCCCTGGACTAGCGGGAGGATTCGACGAGCAGTACTTC. Full variable domain (remainder filled in from reference TRBV5-1 and TRBJ2-7): KAGVTQTPRYLIKTRGQQVTLSCSPISGHRSVSWYQQTPGQGLQFLFEYFSETQRNKGNFPGRFSGRQFSNSRSEMNVSTLELGDSALYLCASSPGLAGGFDEQYFGPGTRLTVT.

This clonotype has a handful of counts. This rearrangement joins TRBV29-1 to TRBJ1-1; D gene unclear. V shed 5 bases and J shed 0 bases, with 10 bases lying between them. Germline-derived CDR1 and CDR2 are SQVTM and ANQGSEA. The CDR3 loop spans 13 amino acids. The CDR3 here is CSVRLTMNTEAFF. The CDR3 coding sequence is TGCAGCGTTAGGTTAACCATGAACACTGAAGCTTTCTTT.

This clonotype was counted a few times. The V gene is TRBV7-9, the J gene TRBJ1-2; no reliable D call. The CDR3 loop spans 14 amino acids. Germline V gene sequence: CDR1 SEHNR, CDR2 FQNEAQ (reference sequence). Trimming left V 1 base short and J 2 bases short, with 8 bases between. In DNA form, the CDR3 reads TGTGCCAGCAGCTTAGATCTGGCAAACTATGGCTACACCTTC. Translated, it gives CASSLDLANYGYTF.

The chain couples TRBV12-3 or TRBV12-4 to TRBJ1-2, with D maybe TRBD1 (5 bases). V lost 2 bases to trimming and J lost 4 bases, with 17 bases between them. This CDR3 comprises 16 residues. In DNA form, the CDR3 reads TGTGCCAGCAGTTTAACCAGGCAGGGCCCGGGCTATGGCTACACCTTC. This encodes CASSLTRQGPGYGYTF.

This chain joins TRBV5-1 and TRBJ2-7; unclear D gene. The CDR3 has 13 residues. Trimming shortened V by 0 bases and J by 7 bases, and 11 bases separated the two germline ends. Germline V gene lookup returns CDR1 SGHRS and CDR2 YFSETQ. The CDR3 region is CASSLGEAWEQYF. Here the CDR3 DNA reads TGCGCCAGCAGCTTGGGCGAAGCCTGGGAGCAGTACTTC.

The V gene is TRBV29-1, the J gene TRBJ1-1, with 7 bases aligning to TRBD1. Losses at the gene ends were 2 bases for V and 0 bases for J; bases not matched to a gene: 9. CDR1 is SQVTM and CDR2 is ANQGSEA in the germline V gene. The CDR3 is 16 residues long. CDR3 coding DNA: TGCAGCGTTGAAACCACGGGAGGGGGCGTGAACACTGAAGCTTTCTTT. It specifies CSVETTGGGVNTEAFF.

This clonotype was picked up a small number of times. The rearrangement uses TRBV29-1 and TRBJ2-1, with 9 bases matching TRBD2. Losses at the gene ends were 8 bases for V and 4 bases for J; bases not matched to a gene: 6. Germline V gene lookup returns CDR1 SQVTM and CDR2 ANQGSEA. CDR3 length equals 13 residues. This CDR3 reads CSISTSGYNEQFF. The CDR3 DNA reads TGCAGCATTTCGACTAGCGGTTACAATGAGCAGTTCTTC.